This is a list of T cell receptor beta chains from one sample in a study of cytomegalovirus exposure and HLA in healthy donors. Using immunoSEQ multiplex PCR, the repertoire was profiled, and TCRdb retains in-frame clones only, with some absent. The sample includes approximately 150,000 clones, less than 90% of them seen just once. The sequenced sample consisted of PBMCs. These receptors were collected from a woman younger than 30 in good health and CMV-seropositive. CDR3s include the opening cysteine and the closing phenylalanine or tryptophan. A D gene is named only where the DNA matches it firmly. Expanded clones get a size class; other rows say once, few or many, or leave the size out.

cdr3_aa cdr3_nt j_call clone_size v_call d_call
CASSGASGYTF TGTGCCAGCAGTGGTGCGAGCGGCTACACCTTC TRBJ1-2 NA TRBV6-1 NA
CASSIGQGARMNTEAFF TGTGCCAGTAGTATCGGGCAGGGGGCTAGGATGAACACTGAAGCTTTCTTT TRBJ1-1 NA TRBV19 TRBD1
CASSIVASNNEQFF TGTGCCAGTAGTATAGTGGCCTCAAACAATGAGCAGTTCTTC TRBJ2-1 NA TRBV19 NA
CASSLSGTVRTEAFF TGTGCCAGCAGTTTATCTGGGACAGTTAGGACTGAAGCTTTCTTT TRBJ1-1 NA TRBV28 TRBD1
CASSPRTAQETQYF TGTGCCAGCTCACCGCGGACAGCGCAAGAGACCCAGTACTTC TRBJ2-5 NA TRBV18 NA
CASSLGTGVGTEAFF TGTGCCAGCAGCTTGGGGACAGGGGTGGGCACTGAAGCTTTCTTT TRBJ1-1 once TRBV5-4 TRBD1
CASSLGRTSGGTDTQYF TGCGCCAGCAGCTTGGGCCGGACTAGCGGGGGCACAGATACGCAGTATTTT TRBJ2-3 NA TRBV5-1 TRBD2
CSAGGNTDTQYF TGCAGCGCCGGAGGTAACACAGATACGCAGTATTTT TRBJ2-3 NA TRBV29-1 NA
CSGTAKETQYF TGCAGTGGGACAGCCAAAGAGACCCAGTACTTC TRBJ2-5 NA TRBV20-1 NA
CASRRTSGRKRDTQYF TGTGCCAGCAGACGGACTAGCGGGAGGAAGCGAGATACGCAGTATTTT TRBJ2-3 NA TRBV28 TRBD2
CASRNIAGGFYEQYF TGTGCCAGCAGAAACATAGCGGGAGGGTTCTACGAGCAGTACTTC TRBJ2-7 NA TRBV6-6 TRBD2
CASSSAGPNTGELFF TGTGCCAGCAGTTCCGCGGGCCCTAACACCGGGGAGCTGTTTTTT TRBJ2-2 NA TRBV2 NA
CASSDRGGSSGELFF TGTGCCAGCAGTGATAGGGGGGGTAGTAGCGGGGAGCTGTTTTTT TRBJ2-2 NA TRBV6-1 NA
CATSREAGHSYEQYF TGTGCCACCAGCAGAGAGGCAGGCCACTCCTACGAGCAGTACTTC TRBJ2-7 NA TRBV15 NA
CASSLTGAPSRYGYTF TGTGCCAGCAGCTTGACAGGGGCCCCAAGTAGATATGGCTACACCTTC TRBJ1-2 NA TRBV5-5 TRBD1
CASSQDTGNNQPQHF TGTGCCAGCAGCCAAGATACCGGGAACAATCAGCCCCAGCATTTT TRBJ1-5 few TRBV4-2 NA
CASSLGRSNEQFF TGTGCCAGCAGCTTAGGGAGGAGTAATGAGCAGTTCTTC TRBJ2-1 NA TRBV7-7 NA
CASSPGQEHEQYF TGTGCCAGCAGTCCGGGACAGGAGCACGAGCAGTACTTC TRBJ2-7 NA TRBV28 TRBD1
CASSTGDRRETQYF TGTGCCAGCAGTACAGGGGATCGACGAGAGACCCAGTACTTC TRBJ2-5 NA TRBV7-9 TRBD1
CSVRAGTDTEAFF TGCAGCGTCCGAGCGGGGACGGACACTGAAGCTTTCTTT TRBJ1-1 NA TRBV29-1 NA
CASSETSYQETQYF TGTGCCAGCAGTGAGACATCTTACCAAGAGACCCAGTACTTC TRBJ2-5 NA TRBV2 NA
CASRVSNVRFGYTF TGTGCCAGCAGAGTGTCCAACGTGAGATTCGGCTACACCTTC TRBJ1-2 NA TRBV28 NA
CASSLEAGGDEQFF TGTGCCAGCAGCTTGGAGGCGGGGGGGGATGAGCAGTTCTTC TRBJ2-1 NA TRBV5-4 TRBD2
CASSLGGGRAAWDEQFF TGTGCCAGCAGCTTAGGAGGCGGGAGGGCCGCGTGGGATGAGCAGTTCTTC TRBJ2-1 NA TRBV7-6 TRBD2
CASSRVGDQPQHF TGTGCCAGTAGTAGGGTAGGGGATCAGCCCCAGCATTTT TRBJ1-5 NA TRBV19 NA
CASRQRQGFWQYF TGTGCCAGCAGACAAAGACAGGGATTTTGGCAGTACTTC TRBJ2-7 NA TRBV11-3 TRBD1
CASSSTPQGVVYGYTF TGTGCCAGTAGTTCTACCCCTCAGGGGGTAGTCTATGGCTACACCTTC TRBJ1-2 NA TRBV19 TRBD1
CASSLSSGGYQETQYF TGTGCCAGCAGTTTATCCAGCGGTGGGTACCAAGAGACCCAGTACTTC TRBJ2-5 NA TRBV27 NA
CASSPTSVFLYEQYF TGCGCCAGCAGCCCCACTAGCGTGTTCCTCTACGAGCAGTACTTC TRBJ2-7 NA TRBV5-1 TRBD2